A single sample gave rise to the 25 T cell receptor beta chains below, sequenced in a study of control samples from healthy donors and cancer patients. Generated by immunoSEQ multiplex PCR, the TCRdb table keeps only in-frame clones and is missing some. Among fewer than 300,000 clones listed, roughly 80% were seen once. The source material was PBMCs. These receptors were obtained from a woman in her fifties or sixties with lung cancer.

CDR3 nucleotide sequence: TGTGCCAGCAGCAAAAGGGGGGCGGGCAGGGGACTTCCGAACACCGGGGAGCTGTTTTTT. This gives the protein CASSKRGAGRGLPNTGELFF. This chain connects TRBV21-1 to TRBJ2-2. TRBV21-1 represents a pseudogene. This CDR3 comprises 20 residues.

A word on this clone: The DNA is omitted, as the CDR3 cannot be located on it reliably, and the CDR3 follows TCRdb's listing. This chain uses TRBV28 with TRBJ1-1; whether TRBD1, the table's D call, matches the DNA was not checked. Germline V gene sequence: CDR1 MDHEN, CDR2 SYDVKM. The length of the CDR3 is 16 amino acids, counting both ends. CDR3 protein: CASSFLAGGLNTEAFF.

V gene TRBV4-1 combines with J gene TRBJ2-5; 9 bases match TRBD1. Germline V gene lookup returns CDR1 MGHRA and CDR2 YSYEKL. The CDR3 is 16 residues long. V shed 4 bases and J 5 bases; nucleotides not matched to a gene: 11. DNA of the CDR3: TGCGCCAGCAGCCGCCTTTTACAGGGGGCTGGGGAGACCCAGTACTTC. It is translated as CASSRLLQGAGETQYF.

On this clone: This sample includes further DNA sequences coding for the same CDR3. The chain is built from TRBV10-3 and TRBJ1-2, with 10 bases matching TRBD1. The length of the CDR3 is 12 residues. Unmatched junction bases numbered 3, after V lost 6 bases and J lost 8 bases. Germline V gives CDR1 ENHRY, CDR2 SYGVKD. The DNA of the CDR3 is TGTGCCATCAGCGGGACAGGGGACGGCTACACCTTC. Its protein product is CAISGTGDGYTF.

CDR3 DNA sequence: TGTGCCAGCAGCCACCCTGAACAGCGGGGGTCCCGCACAGATACGCAGTATTTT. Translation gives CASSHPEQRGSRTDTQYF. The V call is TRBV4-2, the J call TRBJ2-3, with 8 bases lining up with TRBD2. The J segment lost 1 base and the V segment lost 3 bases, leaving 12 bases of the junction unmatched. In germline, CDR1 is LGHNA, CDR2 YNFKEQ. There are 18 residues in the CDR3.

V and J are TRBV28 and TRBJ1-1; no firm D call. This CDR3 has 18 residues. Germline V CDR1 and CDR2: MDHEN, SYDVKM. V lost 3 bases and J lost 3, with 23 bases in between. CDR3 nucleotide sequence: TGTGCCAGCAGTTTCATGAAGGGTGAAGTCGGTTGGGACACTGAAGCTTTCTTT. Protein product: CASSFMKGEVGWDTEAFF.

The chain combines TRBV7-8 with TRBJ2-7, with D possibly TRBD1 on 6 matching bases. This CDR3 is 13 amino acids long. Germline assignment: CDR1 SGHVS and CDR2 FQNEAQ. V was trimmed by 3 bases and J by 2 bases, leaving 8 bases between them. This chain's CDR3 is CASSLGDTYEQYF. The CDR3 DNA is TGTGCCAGCAGCTTGGGGGACACCTACGAGCAGTACTTC.

This chain uses TRBV28 with TRBJ2-1; D is perhaps TRBD2 (5 bases). Looked up from germline, CDR1 is MDHEN and CDR2 is SYDVKM. Trimming cost V 3 bases and J 10 bases, with 10 bases left between them. The CDR3 runs to 12 residues. Here the CDR3 reads CASSFPGYEQFF. CDR3 nucleotide sequence: TGTGCCAGCAGTTTTCCGGGATACGAGCAGTTCTTC. The full variable domain, in which reference TRBV28 and TRBJ2-1 provide the parts outside the CDR3, is DVKVTQSSRYLVKRTGEKVFLECVQDMDHENMFWYRQDPGLGLRLIYFSYDVKMKEKGDIPEGYSVSREKKERFSLILESASTNQTSMYLCASSFPGYEQFFGPGTRLTVL.

The chain links TRBV28 to TRBJ2-7; 12 nucleotides line up with TRBD2. This CDR3 region has 14 residues. CDR1 and CDR2 from the germline V gene are MDHEN and SYDVKM. Trimming took 6 bases from V and 4 from J; bases not matched to a gene: 4. This CDR3 is CASSGTSGLYEQYF. CDR3 nucleotides: TGTGCCAGCAGCGGGACTAGCGGGTTATACGAGCAGTACTTC.

The V call is TRBV5-1, the J call TRBJ1-6; D is uncertain. The germline CDR1 and CDR2 sequences are SGHRS and YFSETQ. This CDR3 region has 15 residues. The V gene lost 1 base and the J gene lost 5 bases, with 10 bases spanning the gap. The CDR3 DNA follows: TGCGCCAGCAGCTTGCTGCCTGGAGATAATTCACCCCTCCACTTT. Amino acid sequence: CASSLLPGDNSPLHF.

This clone was detected a few times. This rearrangement joins TRBV5-4 to TRBJ1-1, with a weak D call TRBD1 (5 bases). The CDR3 has 15 residues. V was trimmed by 0 bases and J by 3 bases, leaving 12 bases between them. The germline gives CDR1 SGHNT, CDR2 YYREEE (reference sequence). CDR3 nucleotides: TGTGCCAGCAGCTTGGCCCGGGCGGGGGACACTGAAGCTTTCTTT. Its protein is CASSLARAGDTEAFF.

This clone was recorded a few times. The chain combines TRBV2 with TRBJ1-5; possible D gene TRBD1, 6 bases. The CDR3 is made up of 16 amino acids. Germline CDR1 reads SNHLY; CDR2 reads FYNNEI. Trimming shortened V by 0 bases and J by 7 bases, and 16 bases separated the two germline ends. DNA of the CDR3: TGTGCCAGCAGTGAAGCTGTCCGGGGGGCTGGGCAGCCCCAGCATTTT. Encoded protein: CASSEAVRGAGQPQHF.

The chain links TRBV27 to TRBJ2-7; D uncertain. This CDR3 spans 12 amino acids. The germline V gene encodes CDR1 MNHEY and CDR2 SMNVEV (reference sequence). V gave up 6 bases and J gave up 1 base, with 7 bases separating them. The CDR3 sequence: CASSRNSYEQYF. DNA for the CDR3: TGTGCCAGCAGCCGAAATTCCTACGAGCAGTACTTC.

The V gene is TRBV5-1, the J gene TRBJ1-1, with TRBD1 identical over 9 bases. In germline, CDR1 is SGHRS, CDR2 YFSETQ. The CDR3 runs to 16 residues. V shed 7 bases, J shed 1 base, and the junction held 11 bases outside the gene matches. CDR3 DNA sequence: TGCGCCAGCCGCTCCGTCTACAGGGGGCCGAACACTGAAGCTTTCTTT. Protein: CASRSVYRGPNTEAFF.

The chain carries TRBV6-5 and TRBJ2-3; TRBD2 agrees at 8 bases. The CDR3 is made up of 15 amino acids. Germline-derived CDR1 and CDR2 are MNHEY and SVGAGI. The V segment lost 3 bases and the J segment 1 base; nucleotides outside the gene matches: 3. CDR3 coding DNA: TGTGCCAGCAGTTATAGCGGGGAGGGCACAGATACGCAGTATTTT. This codes for CASSYSGEGTDTQYF.

V usage is TRBV6-5 and J usage is TRBJ1-3; 8 bases agree with TRBD1. The germline V gene has CDR1 MNHEY and CDR2 SVGAGI. After removal of 2 bases from V and 1 base from J, the junction contained 4 bases not matched to a gene. The CDR3 sequence is 16 residues long. CDR3 coding DNA: TGTGCCAGCAGTTACGCAGGGGGCTCGTCTGGAAACACCATATATTTT. Translated, it gives CASSYAGGSSGNTIYF.

This sequence joins TRBV27 and TRBJ2-1, with 15 bases aligning to TRBD2. V shed 5 bases, J shed 6 bases, and the junction held 11 bases outside the gene matches. The CDR3 consists of 18 residues. Germline CDR1 and CDR2: MNHEY and SMNVEV (reference sequence). CDR3 residues: CASSTPGTSGRRGNEQFF. In nucleotides, the CDR3 is TGTGCCAGCAGTACCCCCGGGACTAGCGGGAGGAGAGGCAATGAGCAGTTCTTC.

This chain joins TRBV16 and TRBJ1-1; possibly TRBD1 for D (6 bases). Trimming stripped 0 bases from V and 1 base from J, with 9 bases between. There are 15 residues in the CDR3. Germline V gene data show CDR1 as KGHSY and CDR2 as FQNENV. CDR3 amino acids: CASSQSRDKNTEAFF. CDR3 sequence (DNA): TGTGCCAGCAGCCAATCTCGGGACAAGAACACTGAAGCTTTCTTT. The variable domain in full, with the rest retrieved from reference TRBV16 and TRBJ1-1, is GEEVAQTPKHLVRGEGQKAKLYCAPIKGHSYVFWYQQVLKNEFKFLISFQNENVFDETGMPKERFSAKCLPNSPCSLEIQATKLEDSAVYFCASSQSRDKNTEAFFGQGTRLTVV.

The CDR3 region has the DNA TGTGCCAGCAGCTTGACAGGGATCTATGGCTACACCTTC. Its translation is CASSLTGIYGYTF. The chain joins TRBV7-9 to TRBJ1-2; 7 nucleotides line up with TRBD1. CDR3 length: 13 residues. Unmatched junction bases numbered 2, after V lost 3 bases and J lost 4 bases. The germline CDR1 and CDR2 sequences are SEHNR and FQNEAQ (reference sequence). The entire variable domain, with the rest obtained from reference TRBV7-9 and TRBJ1-2, is as follows: DTGVSQNPRHKITKRGQNVTFRCDPISEHNRLYWYRQTLGQGPEFLTYFQNEAQLEKSRLLSDRFSAERPKGSFSTLEIQRTEQGDSAMYLCASSLTGIYGYTFGSGTRLTVV.

V and J are TRBV24-1 and TRBJ2-2; D is possibly TRBD1 (6 bases). The germline gives CDR1 KGHDR, CDR2 SFDVKD. The CDR3 is 14 residues long. Deletions cut 3 bases from V and 6 bases from J, with 10 bases between. For the CDR3, the DNA is TGTGCCACCAGTGATGACAGGTTGGCCGGGGAGCTGTTTTTT. Its translation: CATSDDRLAGELFF.

V is TRBV11-2 and J is TRBJ1-4; 8 nucleotides agree with TRBD1. The CDR3 is made up of 16 amino acids. Trimming removed 5 bases from V and 0 bases from J; junction bases left unmatched: 5. Germline V lookup: CDR1 SGHAT, CDR2 FQNNGV. The DNA for the CDR3 is TGTGCCAGCAGCCCAGGACAGGGAGCAACTAATGAAAAACTGTTTTTT. Residues: CASSPGQGATNEKLFF.

The chain couples TRBV18 to TRBJ1-1; D gene unclear. The V gene's germline CDR1 is KGHSH and CDR2 LQKENI. There are 13 residues in the CDR3. Trimming stripped 6 bases from V and 0 bases from J, with 8 bases between. CDR3 residues: CASSLQMNTEAFF. CDR3 DNA sequence: TGTGCCAGCTCGCTGCAGATGAACACTGAAGCTTTCTTT.

The V and J genes are TRBV18 and TRBJ2-1; 9 bases agree with TRBD2. CDR1 KGHSH and CDR2 LQKENI come from the germline V gene. V dropped 3 bases and J dropped 7; count of bases not matched to a gene: 13. This CDR3 contains 17 residues. The CDR3 here is CASSPTLLAGEGNEQFF. CDR3 nucleotide sequence: TGTGCCAGCTCACCCACCCTACTAGCGGGCGAGGGTAATGAGCAGTTCTTC.

The CDR3 DNA reads as TGTGCCAGCAGTCGGGGGGTTGGCGGGGAGCTGTTTTTT. Translation: CASSRGVGGELFF. The J gene is TRBJ2-2, the V gene TRBV3-1 (or the pseudogene TRBV3-2), with 7 bases identical to TRBD2. CDR1 is LGHDT, CDR2 YNNKEL, per germline (reference sequence). This CDR3 is 13 amino acids long. The V and J ends lost 6 bases and 7 bases, in that order; junction bases with no gene match: 5.

The chain carries TRBV6-5 and TRBJ1-2; D is ambiguous. The CDR3 consists of 13 residues. Germline V gene sequence: CDR1 MNHEY, CDR2 SVGAGI. Trimming shortened V by 2 bases and J by 7 bases, and 11 bases separated the two germline ends. The CDR3 sequence is CASSYAGEAGYTF. CDR3 coding DNA: TGTGCCAGCAGTTACGCCGGCGAGGCTGGCTACACCTTC.